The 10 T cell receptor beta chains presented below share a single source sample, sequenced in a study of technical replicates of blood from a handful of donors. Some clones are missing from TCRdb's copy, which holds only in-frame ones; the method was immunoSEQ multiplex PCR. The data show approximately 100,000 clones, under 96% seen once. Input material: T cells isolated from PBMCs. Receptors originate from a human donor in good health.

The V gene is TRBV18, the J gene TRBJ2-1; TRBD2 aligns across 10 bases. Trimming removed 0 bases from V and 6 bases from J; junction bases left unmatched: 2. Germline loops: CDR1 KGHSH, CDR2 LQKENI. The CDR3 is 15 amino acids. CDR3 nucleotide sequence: TGTGCCAGCTCACCACCGTCTAGCGGGAGCAATGAGCAGTTCTTC. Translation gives CASSPPSSGSNEQFF.

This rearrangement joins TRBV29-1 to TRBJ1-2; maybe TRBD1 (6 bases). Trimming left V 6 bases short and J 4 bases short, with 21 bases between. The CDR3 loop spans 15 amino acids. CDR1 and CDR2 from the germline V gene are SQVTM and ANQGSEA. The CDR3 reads CSVAGMGGRGYGYTF. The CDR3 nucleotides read TGCAGCGTGGCCGGAATGGGGGGGCGCGGCTATGGCTACACCTTC.

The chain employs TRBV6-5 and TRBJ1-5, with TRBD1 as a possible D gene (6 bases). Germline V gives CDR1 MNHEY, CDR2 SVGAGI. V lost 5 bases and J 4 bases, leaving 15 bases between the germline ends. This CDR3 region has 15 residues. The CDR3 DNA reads TGTGCCAGCAGTCACGGGACATTGGGGAATCAGCCCCAGCATTTT. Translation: CASSHGTLGNQPQHF.

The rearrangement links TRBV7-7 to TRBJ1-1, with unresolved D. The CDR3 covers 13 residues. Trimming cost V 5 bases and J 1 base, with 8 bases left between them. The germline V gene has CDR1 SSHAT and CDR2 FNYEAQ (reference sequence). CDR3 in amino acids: CASSLLGNTEAFF. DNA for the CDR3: TGTGCCAGCAGCCTCCTCGGGAACACTGAAGCTTTCTTT.

This chain's CDR3 is CASSLYMDRIEAFF. Written as DNA, the CDR3 is TGTGCCAGCTCACTCTACATGGACAGGATTGAAGCTTTCTTT. J is TRBJ1-1 and V is TRBV18; TRBD1 aligns across 7 bases. Germline V gene sequence: CDR1 KGHSH, CDR2 LQKENI. The length of the CDR3 is 14 residues. The ends lost 4 bases at V and 7 bases at J; junction bases unmatched: 9.

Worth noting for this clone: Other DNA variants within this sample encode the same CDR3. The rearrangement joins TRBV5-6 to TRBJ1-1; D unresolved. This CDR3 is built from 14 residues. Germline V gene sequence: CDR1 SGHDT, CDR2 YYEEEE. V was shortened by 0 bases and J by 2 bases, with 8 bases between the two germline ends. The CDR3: CASSLVGGNTEAFF. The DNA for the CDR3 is TGTGCCAGCAGCTTGGTAGGCGGCAACACTGAAGCTTTCTTT.

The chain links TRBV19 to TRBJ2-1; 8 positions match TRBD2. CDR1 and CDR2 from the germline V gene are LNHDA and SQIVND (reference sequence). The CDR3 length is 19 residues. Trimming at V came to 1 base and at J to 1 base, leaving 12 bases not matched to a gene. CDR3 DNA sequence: TGTGCCAGTAGTATAGTGCCGCGGGGGGCCTTTCCTTCCTACAATGAGCAGTTCTTC. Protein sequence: CASSIVPRGAFPSYNEQFF.

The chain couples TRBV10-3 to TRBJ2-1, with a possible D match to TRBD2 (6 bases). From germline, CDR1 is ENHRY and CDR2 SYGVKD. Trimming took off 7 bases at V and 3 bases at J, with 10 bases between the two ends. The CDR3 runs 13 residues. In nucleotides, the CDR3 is TGTGCCATCACGGAGGGGTTCTACAATGAGCAGTTCTTC. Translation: CAITEGFYNEQFF.

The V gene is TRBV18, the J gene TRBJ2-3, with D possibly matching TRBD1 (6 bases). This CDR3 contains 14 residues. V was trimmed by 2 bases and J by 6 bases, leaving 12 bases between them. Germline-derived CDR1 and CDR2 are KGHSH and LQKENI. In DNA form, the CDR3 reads TGTGCCAGCTCACCAGGGGGCGCGTTGGATACGCAGTATTTT. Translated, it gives CASSPGGALDTQYF.

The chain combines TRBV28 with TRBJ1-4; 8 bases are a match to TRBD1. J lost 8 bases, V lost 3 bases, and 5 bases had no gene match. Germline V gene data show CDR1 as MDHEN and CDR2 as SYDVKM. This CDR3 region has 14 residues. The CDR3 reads CASSFDRGNEKLFF. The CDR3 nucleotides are TGTGCCAGCAGTTTCGACAGGGGAAACGAAAAACTGTTTTTT.